The 18 T cell receptor beta chains in this list originate from one sample, sequenced in a study of Tregs in tolerant kidney transplant recipients. Sequenced by immunoSEQ multiplex PCR; TCRdb stores in-frame clones only, minus some. The sample has around 30,000 clones; approximately 80% are singletons. What these receptors recognize is not known. The sequenced sample consisted of Tregs from blood cultured with allogeneic cells. The receptors were gathered from a human donor in good health.

The rearrangement uses TRBV2 and TRBJ1-3; D perhaps matches TRBD1 (5 bases). The V end lost 7 bases, the J end lost 2 bases, and 18 bases lay between the germline ends. CDR1 SNHLY and CDR2 FYNNEI come from the germline V gene. The CDR3 consists of 16 residues. This CDR3 is CASTRDGPQTGNTIYF. The CDR3 region has the DNA TGTGCCAGCACCCGGGACGGGCCGCAAACTGGAAACACCATATATTTT.

This clone appeared a few times. The CDR3 DNA is TGTGCCAGCAGCCCTCGGGCGAACACCGGGGAGCTGTTTTTT. Protein product: CASSPRANTGELFF. The rearrangement joins TRBV11-2 to TRBJ2-2; D is undetermined. V lost 5 bases and J 0 bases, leaving 7 bases between the germline ends. The CDR3 has 14 residues. Germline V gene data show CDR1 as SGHAT and CDR2 as FQNNGV.

This chain uses TRBV5-1 with TRBJ1-2; D is undetermined. The V gene lost 4 bases and the J gene lost 7 bases, with 17 bases spanning the gap. The CDR3 covers 14 residues. Germline V lookup: CDR1 SGHRS, CDR2 YFSETQ. CDR3 region: CASSTAFAGGGYTF. The DNA for the CDR3 is TGCGCCAGCAGCACAGCCTTCGCAGGCGGTGGCTACACCTTC.

This clone turned up a few times. The rearrangement uses TRBV5-1 and TRBJ2-7, with a weak D call TRBD1 (6 bases). The CDR3 length is 14 residues. In germline, CDR1 is SGHRS, CDR2 YFSETQ. Trimming pared 5 bases from V and 2 bases from J, leaving 14 bases between. CDR3 loop: CASRPGEYAYEQYF. The CDR3 DNA reads TGCGCCAGCAGACCAGGGGAATATGCCTACGAGCAGTACTTC.

This sequence joins TRBV11-1 and TRBJ2-7; D is undetermined. Between the trimmed V and J ends, which lost 1 base and 7 bases, there was a span of 11 bases. CDR1 and CDR2 (germline): SGHAT, FQDESV (reference sequence). This CDR3 spans 13 amino acids. Here the CDR3 DNA reads TGTGCCAGCAGCTTAGAGGCCGTTGGAGAGCAGTACTTC. Amino acids: CASSLEAVGEQYF. Looking up the rest from reference TRBV11-1 and TRBJ2-7 gives the full variable domain: EAEVAQSPRYKITEKSQAVAFWCDPISGHATLYWYRQILGQGPELLVQFQDESVVDDSQLPKDRFSAERLKGVDSTLKIQPAELGDSAMYLCASSLEAVGEQYFGPGTRLTVT.

The chain has TRBV20-1 and TRBJ2-3; D is perhaps TRBD1 or TRBD2 (5 bases each). This CDR3 contains 11 residues. Germline CDR1 reads DFQATT; CDR2 reads SNEGSKA (reference sequence). CDR3 region: CSGLWGDTQYF. DNA for the CDR3: TGCAGCGGATTATGGGGGGATACGCAGTATTTT.

This chain links TRBV4-3 with TRBJ1-6; a possible D gene is TRBD1 (5 bases). V was cut by 0 bases and J by 0 bases, with 15 bases left in between. Germline V gene sequence: CDR1 LGHNA, CDR2 YSLEER. The CDR3 has 19 amino acids. The CDR3 DNA follows: TGCGCCAGCAGCCAAGATCGGGGACTTGGGGGCTCCTATAATTCACCCCTCCACTTT. Translating gives CASSQDRGLGGSYNSPLHF.

The V gene is TRBV19, the J gene TRBJ2-7, with a possible D match to TRBD1 (7 bases). The CDR3 loop spans 16 amino acids. Trimming pared 6 bases from V and 0 bases from J, leaving 18 bases between. The germline CDR1 and CDR2 sequences are LNHDA and SQIVND (reference sequence). The CDR3 here is CASRDQGGVDSYEQYF. In DNA, the CDR3 is TGTGCCAGTAGGGATCAGGGGGGTGTGGACTCCTACGAGCAGTACTTC.

The chain has TRBV10-3 and TRBJ2-7; the D gene is possibly TRBD1 (5 bases). This CDR3 is 13 amino acids long. Germline CDR1 and CDR2: ENHRY and SYGVKD. V lost 3 bases to trimming and J lost 3 bases, with 9 bases between them. CDR3 DNA: TGTGCCATCAGTGATGCAGGGCACTACGAGCAGTACTTC. Protein: CAISDAGHYEQYF.

The V call is TRBV7-6, the J call TRBJ2-5; D is undetermined. The germline gives CDR1 SGHVS, CDR2 FNYEAQ. There are 15 residues in the CDR3. V lost 3 bases and J lost 1, with 12 bases in between. CDR3 sequence (DNA): TGTGCCAGCAGCTTTGGGCCCCGTGGCCAAGAGACCCAGTACTTC. It encodes CASSFGPRGQETQYF.

V and J are TRBV4-3 and TRBJ2-1, with TRBD2 matching 11 bases. V shed 5 bases, J shed 4 bases, and the junction held 10 bases outside the gene matches. The CDR3 has 17 amino acids. CDR1 is LGHNA and CDR2 is YSLEER in the germline V gene. CDR3 coding DNA: TGCGCCAGCAGCTCCCGGGTAGCGGGGGGGTTATACAATGAGCAGTTCTTC. Its protein product is CASSSRVAGGLYNEQFF.

The gene calls are TRBV6-1 and TRBJ1-5; 8 nucleotides match TRBD1. This CDR3 has 14 amino acids. Losses at the gene ends were 9 bases for V and 9 bases for J; bases not matched to a gene: 13. CDR1 and CDR2 from the germline V gene are MNHNS and SASEGT. This CDR3 reads CASLLGQELSPQHF. DNA for the CDR3: TGTGCCAGTCTGCTGGGACAGGAGTTATCGCCCCAGCATTTT.

This clone was seen only a few times. The chain has TRBV19 and TRBJ2-7, with D uncertain. This CDR3 has 13 amino acids. Germline V gives CDR1 LNHDA, CDR2 SQIVND (reference sequence). Trimming left V 3 bases short and J 9 bases short, with 15 bases between. CDR3 nucleotides: TGTGCCAGTAGTATTGGTAGGGCCTCGTGGCAGTACTTC. It yields the protein CASSIGRASWQYF.

This chain connects TRBV5-5 to TRBJ2-7; D is possibly TRBD2 (5 bases). This CDR3 is built from 14 residues. CDR1 is SGHKS and CDR2 is YYEKEE in the germline V gene (reference sequence). Deletions cut 4 bases from V and 2 bases from J, with 13 bases between. The CDR3 reads CASSEGLLAYEQYF. The CDR3 region has the DNA TGTGCCAGCAGCGAAGGACTTTTAGCCTACGAGCAGTACTTC.

The V gene is TRBV14, the J gene TRBJ2-7, with 13 bases lining up with TRBD2. CDR1 and CDR2 from the germline V gene are SGHDN and FVKESK. J was trimmed by 3 bases and V by 2 bases; bases with no gene match: 1. The CDR3 spans 15 residues. For the CDR3, the DNA is TGTGCCAGCAGCCAACGGACTAGCGGGGGCTACGAGCAGTACTTC. It yields the protein CASSQRTSGGYEQYF. Variable domain in full (rest from reference TRBV14 and TRBJ2-7): EAGVTQFPSHSVIEKGQTVTLRCDPISGHDNLYWYRRVMGKEIKFLLHFVKESKQDESGMPNNRFLAERTGGTYSTLKVQPAELEDSGVYFCASSQRTSGGYEQYFGPGTRLTVT.

This chain's CDR3 is CASSVGVGKETQYF. Here the CDR3 DNA reads TGTGCCAGCAGCGTAGGGGTGGGTAAAGAGACCCAGTACTTC. The rearrangement joins TRBV9 to TRBJ2-5; D unclear. Between the trimmed V and J ends, which lost 0 bases and 3 bases, there was a span of 9 bases. This CDR3 has 14 residues. Per germline, CDR1 SGDLS and CDR2 YYNGEE.

The V and J genes are TRBV5-4 and TRBJ2-3; 10 nucleotides match TRBD2. The CDR3 consists of 15 residues. The germline gives CDR1 SGHNT, CDR2 YYREEE (reference sequence). V was pared by 4 bases and J by 6 bases, with 8 bases of the junction left unmatched. CDR3: CASSPLAGDLDTQYF. For the CDR3, the DNA is TGTGCCAGCAGCCCCCTAGCGGGAGACCTCGATACGCAGTATTTT.

V and J are TRBV29-1 and TRBJ2-6; 10 nucleotides align to TRBD1. The CDR3 is 15 residues long. CDR1 and CDR2 (germline): SQVTM, ANQGSEA. With V trimmed by 6 bases and J by 1 base, 3 bases remained unmatched. This CDR3 is CSVGQGRSGANVLTF. The DNA of the CDR3 is TGCAGCGTGGGACAGGGGAGGTCTGGGGCCAACGTCCTGACTTTC.